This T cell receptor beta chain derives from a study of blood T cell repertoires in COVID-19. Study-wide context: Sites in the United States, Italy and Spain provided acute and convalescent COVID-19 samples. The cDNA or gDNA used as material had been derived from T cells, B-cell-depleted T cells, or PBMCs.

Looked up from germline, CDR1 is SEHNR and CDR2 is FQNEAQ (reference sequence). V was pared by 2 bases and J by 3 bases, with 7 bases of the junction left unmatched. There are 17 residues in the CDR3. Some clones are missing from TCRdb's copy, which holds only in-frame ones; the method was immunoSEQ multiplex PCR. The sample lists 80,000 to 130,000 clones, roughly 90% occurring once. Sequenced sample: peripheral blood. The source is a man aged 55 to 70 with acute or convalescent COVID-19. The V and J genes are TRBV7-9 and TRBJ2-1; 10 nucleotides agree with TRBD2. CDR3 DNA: TGTGCCAGCAGCTTATCCCTAGCGGGAGTCAGCTACAATGAGCAGTTCTTC. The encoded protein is CASSLSLAGVSYNEQFF.